This T cell receptor beta chain emerged from a study of blood T cells in healthy people across ages (dated by TCRdb to about 2015). Regarding the research as a whole: In model experiments, roughly one uniquely barcoded TCR beta cDNA molecule per two T cells was captured by template switching. Using the same blood draw, the study looked at two additional independent replicas of 1 million unique cDNA reads for two donors, one aged 18 to 29 and the other aged 80 or older. The donors were split into four age groups: young (average about 15 years), middle-aged (over 35), aged (62) and long-lived (roughly 77). Using deep sequencing normalized with unique cDNA molecular identifiers, the study measured how TCR beta repertoire diversity changes with age. To avoid experimental bias, donors of different ages were distributed randomly across sequencing lanes.

Germline trimming amounts to 0 bases on V and 3 bases on J, with 6 as the count of junction bases outside the gene matches. The CDR3 runs 16 amino acids, cysteine and phenylalanine included. Just CDR3 DNA is preserved here, 48 bases in frame from base 1. CDR1 and CDR2 are read off the germline V gene as SGDLS and YYNGEE. The library was built by means of 5' RACE. For sequencing, an Illumina HiSeq 2500 was employed. A second PCR of roughly 6 to 11 cycles was performed with a sample-barcoded 5' primer and a J-beta primer mix. A template-switch 5' adaptor carrying 12 random nucleotides introduced a unique molecular identifier onto each TCR beta cDNA molecule. At least 2.5 million CDR3-containing paired-end reads were obtained from each sample. The Mint cDNA synthesis kit, primed by a TRBC-specific oligonucleotide, was used to synthesize first-strand cDNA from all RNA. Following uracil-DNA glycosylase treatment, a first 18-cycle PCR with universal primers M1SS and BC2_uni_R was performed on all cDNA. The published analysis was carried out like this. Each sample was normalized by randomly selecting 1 million high-quality reads, each carrying a distinct molecular identifier. Instead of being binned into consensus sequences, reads that shared molecular identifiers were thrown out. MiTCR, with a Q25 quality threshold and the strictest error-elimination algorithm, was used for CDR3 identification, clonotype clustering and error correction. A nonparametric unseen species model with Euler transformation was used to estimate a lower bound on total TCR beta diversity. The raw public reads went through TCRdb reprocessing: fastp at Q25, MiXCR clone calling, in-frame beta chains kept. Entries that share a CDR3 protein sequence are merged under the most common genes and DNA. It is TCRdb's table, rather than the study itself, that gives the V and J calls and clone size. This sample lists roughly 2 million distinct CDR3 sequences; roughly 50% were detected once. Together, the top ten hold 2% to 2.5% of the sample.

The roughly 38 donors, aged about 6 to 100 years, were systemically healthy Caucasian individuals from Russia. About 9.6 milliliters of peripheral blood were collected from each donor into EDTA-treated Vacutainer tubes. PBMCs were isolated by Ficoll-Paque density-gradient centrifugation, with at least 6.5 million obtained per sample. Trizol reagent was used to extract total RNA from the PBMCs, yielding at least 5.5 micrograms per sample. The percentages of naive CD45RAhigh/CD27high T cells were determined by flow cytometry on a PBMC aliquot from every donor. This clonotype was seen a handful of times. Its antigen remains unidentified. No base quality information exists; no much larger clone differs at one position. The full study reports these points: Observed TCR beta diversity per million T cells fell roughly linearly with age, and a significant reduction was already apparent by age around 40. A strong correlation was found between observed TCR beta diversity and the percentage of naive T cells measured by flow cytometry. Total diversity estimates from one million sequenced T cells were considered lower bounds and underestimates. Conclusive comparison of naive and antigen-experienced compartments was prevented by the profiling of bulk unsorted PBMCs. Compared with the aged group, the long-lived group had more naive CD4+ T cells, fewer expanded clones and increased TCR diversity, suggesting age selection. Because donor CMV infection status was unknown, age-related changes in expanded clonotypes were potentially confounded.

The rearrangement combines TRBV9 with TRBJ2-1, with 7 bases matching TRBD2. The material sequenced was blood. This TCR was sampled from a woman in her forties in good health. The DNA is as follows: TGTGCCAGCAGCGTAGGGCTAGCGGTTGGCTACAATGAGCAGTTCTTC. Its coded protein is CASSVGLAVGYNEQFF.